These T cell receptor beta chains were read from a single sample in a study of cytomegalovirus exposure and HLA in healthy donors. Sequencing used immunoSEQ multiplex PCR; TCRdb keeps in-frame clones, though not all of them. This sample lists over 100,000 clones; its ten largest clones have about 1.8%. The sequencing sample was made of PBMCs. These receptors were collected from a man younger than 35 in good health and CMV-seronegative. Both conserved end residues are trimmed from each CDR3. Each record gives: V gene, J gene, CDR3 protein.

>TRBV5-6|TRBJ2-7
ASSPPGWGKANEQY
>TRBV11-2|TRBJ1-5
ASSPGTGGTNNQPQH
>TRBV5-4|TRBJ1-4
ASSLGYEGEKLF
>TRBV15|TRBJ1-3
ATSGQTGYGNTIY
>TRBV11-2|TRBJ2-1
ASSLQVGAYNEQF
>TRBV19|TRBJ1-1
ASSIDAGRNTEAF
>TRBV19|TRBJ1-4
ASSVGGLGEKLF
>TRBV12-5|TRBJ1-2
ASGLAGVPRGYT
>TRBV27|TRBJ2-3
ASSPPDRNTDTQY
>TRBV19|TRBJ1-5
ASSNPLALTGWDQPQH
>TRBV28|TRBJ1-3
ASSSPGDTIY
>TRBV4-3|TRBJ2-6
ASSRDLSSGANVLT
>TRBV6-5|TRBJ1-1
ASSWTGAEAF
>TRBV19|TRBJ1-4
ASRKGQGNEKLF
>TRBV7-9|TRBJ2-2
ASSLGWGQFTGELF
>TRBV28|TRBJ2-1
ASSYRKRQGLPNEQF
>TRBV27|TRBJ1-4
ASSPRTGPNEKLF
>TRBV5-1|TRBJ2-3
ASRGGLNTQY
>TRBV6-4|TRBJ1-5
ASRKDRGRVHSNQPQH
>TRBV6-1|TRBJ1-5
ASSTSTGPYQPQH
>TRBV2|TRBJ1-4
ASSGAVEKLF
>TRBV18|TRBJ1-4
ASSPGQGGATNEKLF
>TRBV9|TRBJ1-1
ASSVEGGVGTEAF
>TRBV25-1|TRBJ2-1
ASSGRTGASSYNEQF
>TRBV4-3|TRBJ1-2
ASSQRTGVVAYGYT
>TRBV4-3|TRBJ2-7
ASSPSKGGSYEQY
>TRBV6-1|TRBJ1-1
ASMLGTGNTEAF
>TRBV28|TRBJ1-2
ASSLTIPNYGYT
>TRBV7-2|TRBJ2-7
ASSLNFFRGTGGFYEQY
>TRBV7-9|TRBJ2-2
ASSPSGTSNTGELF
>TRBV5-1|TRBJ2-5
ASSFQVGETQY
>TRBV19|TRBJ1-5
ASSTRTGARGRSNQPQH
>TRBV11-2|TRBJ2-7
ASSVTSGRLGEQY
>TRBV19|TRBJ2-5
ASSIDPGDIQETQY
>TRBV7-2|TRBJ1-5
ASSFGQAGSQPQH
>TRBV5-1|TRBJ2-5
ASSTQAGVSETQY
>TRBV7-9|TRBJ1-4
ASSGRATSEKLF
>TRBV14|TRBJ2-3
ASSQGTASTDTQY
>TRBV10-3|TRBJ2-7
AINIGTGAYEQY
>TRBV27|TRBJ2-1
ASSPYGLAGAAPGYNEQF
>TRBV25-1|TRBJ2-1
ASSDRGSEQF
>TRBV11-2|TRBJ2-3
ASLGLAGGADTQY
>TRBV7-2|TRBJ2-7
ASSATGFEQY
>TRBV2|TRBJ1-1
ASSVQGAEAF
>TRBV7-9|TRBJ2-1
AVPPGLAGSNEQF
>TRBV2|TRBJ1-5
ASSEIISNQPQH
>TRBV28|TRBJ2-1
ASVSGWLYNEQF